This T cell receptor (beta chain) stems from a study of blood T cell repertoires in COVID-19. Whole-study context: The United States, Italy and Spain provided the acute and convalescent COVID-19 samples.

Clones were sequenced by immunoSEQ multiplex PCR, and TCRdb holds only the in-frame ones, with some missing. The sample lists about 150,000 clones; about 80% were seen once. The junction had 7 bases not matched to a gene; V was cut back by 3 bases and J by 4 bases. CDR3 length: 16 residues. Looked up from germline, CDR1 is WSHSY and CDR2 is SAAADI. The sequencing input was peripheral blood. The TCR sequence derives from a woman in her sixties or seventies with acute or convalescent COVID-19. The chain joins TRBV10-2 to TRBJ2-3, with 10 nucleotides matching TRBD2. The CDR3 region has the DNA TGCGCCAGCAGTGATCTCAGCGGGGGGGCCGCAGATACGCAGTATTTT. This encodes CASSDLSGGAADTQYF.